This T cell receptor beta chain was identified in a study of human T cells and chemical hapten exposure (dated by TCRdb to the early 2020s). Notes on the research overall: For sensitization, 2% DPC in acetone was applied to a roughly 2 cm by roughly 2 cm area of upper inner arm skin. Blood samples were taken from patients before sensitization (week 0) and then at 2, 6 and about 24 weeks after DPC sensitization. In alopecia patients, the study followed how the peripheral blood TCR repertoire changed in vivo over primary and secondary sensitization to diphenylcyclopropenone (DPC), a hapten. Patients additionally received weekly therapeutic DPC doses to the scalp throughout the approximately 25-week study period. The mostly female patient cohort included alopecia areata with under or over 50% scalp involvement, alopecia totalis and alopecia universalis. For TCR sequencing, blood came from over 25 alopecia patients at anywhere from one to four time points (pre-sensitization, 2, 6 and 24 weeks). Libraries were pooled for sequencing, and per-sample TCR yields varied mainly because of small differences in library volumes within the pool. For every blood RNA sample, sequencing covered both the TCR alpha and TCR beta chains. Patch testing on the upper back used Finn chambers containing 0.01% DPC, with scoring done after 6 days according to International Contact Dermatitis Research Group standards.

Interpreted using the paper, the time point label stands for: patch test 1, 2 weeks after DPC sensitization. The label giving this sample's treatment or condition can be read as: therapeutic diphenylcyclopropenone sensitization with weekly scalp DPC. Unfractionated whole blood was collected in Tempus Blood RNA tubes, and total RNA was extracted from that blood. At every patch-test visit, the blood draw took place before the patch test was put on. Eligible patients were aged 18 to 70, diagnosed with alopecia, deemed suitable for DPC therapy, and excluded if pregnant. Overall study outcomes, separate from this receptor: Because every patient had alopecia, a presumed autoimmune disease, the patients' immune response might differ from that of healthy individuals. After repeated subsampling, changes were observed in the strength of the expansion versus patch-test correlation and in the threshold at which the correlation became significant. Significantly more large CDR3 similarity clusters were formed by expanded TCRs than by pre-sensitization or healthy control sets, consistent with antigen-driven responses. No change with DPC sensitization was found in the number of TCRs above 1 in 1000 frequency, and no evidence of global repertoire structure alterations was found. A positive correlation was found between the number of PT1 expanded TCRs and patch test score, with significance reached at thresholds 8, 16 and 32 but not 4.

Preparation of the library involved RACE. The instrument was a NextSeq 500. During library preparation, unique molecular identifiers were attached to individual cDNA molecules so that TCRs could be counted quantitatively and reproducibly. Under the source paper's analysis protocol: The median number of TCRs per sample was 95,638, ranging from roughly 23,224 to 700,000. The Decombinator software suite was used to annotate the V, J and CDR3 of the TCR reads. For the PS versus PT1 abundance plots, all samples were subsampled to the same number of TCRs (28,000). TCRs were defined as expanded if absent before sensitization and observed at least eight times at the 2-week time point. The public sequencing data were trimmed at Q25 with fastp and processed into clonotypes with MiXCR by TCRdb, which kept only in-frame beta chains. Each CDR3 protein gets just one entry, which takes the most common genes and DNA from the rows behind it. The V and J calls were not made by the authors but by TCRdb's processing. The sample table records around 34,000 distinct CDR3 sequences; around 6.4% of these occur just once. About 10% of the sample is in the top ten clones.

The CDR3 numbers 13 residues from cysteine through phenylalanine. CDR3 DNA only is kept here, 39 bases in frame from base 1. From a lookup of the germline V gene, CDR1 and CDR2 are MGHDK and SYGVNS. V loses 4 bases of germline sequence and J loses 10 bases, and the interval between the two ends is 16 bases. This clonotype was counted a few times. The specificity of this receptor is unknown. No much larger clone exists at a distance of one base, and base qualities are not known. This clonotype originated in a woman under 40 with alopecia areata. Some clones in this sample may be carry-over from other donors' samples. The specimen was whole blood, collected in connection with sensitization to the hapten diphenylcyclopropenone (DPC). This receptor chain uses TRBV25-1 and TRBJ1-1; D gene: possibly TRBD1, on 5 matching bases. CDR3 protein: CASSVSSRQGAFF. The DNA sequence is given as TGTGCCAGCAGTGTAAGTTCTCGGCAGGGAGCTTTCTTT.